This T cell receptor beta chain was documented in a study of technical replicates of blood from a few donors. This clone was seen a few times. Trimming stripped 0 bases from V and 0 bases from J, with 8 bases between. The CDR3 contains 15 residues. Germline V gene sequence: CDR1 GTSNPN, CDR2 SVGIG (reference sequence). Sequenced by immunoSEQ multiplex PCR; TCRdb stores in-frame clones only, minus some. Counted here are about 100,000 clones, 85% to 95% occurring once; the ten biggest clones make up around 0.3%. The chain combines TRBV30 with TRBJ1-4; D ambiguous. Sequenced input: T cells isolated from PBMCs. The receptor was derived from a human donor in good health. In nucleotides, the CDR3 is TGTGCCTGGAGTGTACGAGGAGCAACTAATGAAAAACTGTTTTTT. This gives the protein CAWSVRGATNEKLFF.